The 23 T cell receptor beta chains listed next were all sequenced from one sample in a study of cytomegalovirus exposure and HLA in healthy donors (dated 2017 in TCRdb). Library prep was done by the immunoSEQ multiplex PCR assay. The source is immuneACCESS, and TCRdb retained only in-frame sequences with V and J called. Part of the clones is not carried over; for the studies checked, unresolved V genes explain less than half of this, and the remainder is unexplained. The sample table holds 150,000 to 200,000 clones, of which 85% were seen once. About 15% of the sample is taken by the ten largest. The specimen was PBMCs. These receptors originate from a man aged 18 to 29 in good health and CMV-seropositive.

Only a few counts were recorded for this clone. The CDR3 is CAISESQGYGYTF. The DNA for the CDR3 is TGTGCCATCAGTGAGTCCCAGGGCTATGGCTACACCTTC. The chain carries TRBV10-3 and TRBJ1-2; a possible D gene is TRBD1 (5 bases). The CDR3 runs to 13 residues. Germline-derived CDR1 and CDR2 are ENHRY and SYGVKD. V was pared by 0 bases and J by 4 bases, with 6 bases between.

The chain is built from TRBV5-1 and TRBJ1-2, with 10 bases that match TRBD1. Germline values: CDR1 SGHRS, CDR2 YFSETQ. Trimming at V came to 3 bases and at J to 2 bases, leaving 4 bases not matched to a gene. This CDR3 is built from 15 residues. In nucleotides, the CDR3 is TGCGCCAGCAGCTCTCGACAGGGGGCGAACTATGGCTACACCTTC. As protein: CASSSRQGANYGYTF. Supplemented by reference TRBV5-1 and TRBJ1-2, the full variable domain reads KAGVTQTPRYLIKTRGQQVTLSCSPISGHRSVSWYQQTPGQGLQFLFEYFSETQRNKGNFPGRFSGRQFSNSRSEMNVSTLELGDSALYLCASSSRQGANYGYTFGSGTRLTVV.

This clone was picked up one time. The rearrangement links TRBV27 to TRBJ2-3; 10 positions match TRBD2. Germline lookup yields CDR1 MNHEY and CDR2 SMNVEV (reference sequence). The V segment lost 4 bases and the J segment 4 bases; nucleotides outside the gene matches: 2. The CDR3 runs 14 residues. The CDR3 loop reads CASSSLAGADTQYF. Here the CDR3 DNA reads TGTGCCAGCAGTTCTCTAGCGGGGGCAGATACGCAGTATTTT.

This chain connects TRBV28 to TRBJ1-3; TRBD1 agrees at 7 bases. This CDR3 is 17 amino acids long. Trimming at V came to 5 bases and at J to 3 bases, leaving 13 bases not matched to a gene. Germline CDR1 is MDHEN and CDR2 is SYDVKM. In DNA, the CDR3 is TGTGCCAGCAGTCGATTACACCTGACAGGGAATGGAAACACCATATATTTT. Translating it yields CASSRLHLTGNGNTIYF. Full variable domain (rest looked up from reference TRBV28 and TRBJ1-3): DVKVTQSSRYLVKRTGEKVFLECVQDMDHENMFWYRQDPGLGLRLIYFSYDVKMKEKGDIPEGYSVSREKKERFSLILESASTNQTSMYLCASSRLHLTGNGNTIYFGEGSWLTVV.

This chain connects TRBV28 to TRBJ2-5, with TRBD2 identical over 15 bases. This CDR3 comprises 16 residues. Germline CDR1 reads MDHEN; CDR2 reads SYDVKM. V was pared by 5 bases and J by 4 bases, with 5 bases of the junction left unmatched. The CDR3 is CASSRTSGGARETQYF. CDR3 nucleotide sequence: TGTGCCAGCAGTAGGACTAGCGGGGGGGCCAGAGAGACCCAGTACTTC.

The chain links TRBV30 to TRBJ2-7; D is possibly TRBD2 (5 bases). The germline V gene has CDR1 GTSNPN and CDR2 SVGIG (reference sequence). The ends were cut back, 4 bases at V and 5 bases at J, with 15 bases in the middle. The CDR3 runs 13 residues. DNA of the CDR3: TGTGCCTGGAATAAGGACCGGAGGAACGAGCAGTACTTC. Its translation is CAWNKDRRNEQYF.

This clone was detected a few times. The chain uses TRBV5-1 and TRBJ2-1; 10 bases agree with TRBD2. V dropped 1 base and J dropped 10; count of bases not matched to a gene: 8. The CDR3 has 15 residues. Looked up from germline, CDR1 is SGHRS and CDR2 is YFSETQ. The CDR3 here is CASSLNSGGAGEQFF. CDR3 nucleotide sequence: TGCGCCAGCAGCTTGAACAGCGGGGGGGCGGGGGAGCAGTTCTTC.

The gene calls are TRBV6-1 and TRBJ2-7; TRBD2 agrees at 7 bases. The germline gives CDR1 MNHNS, CDR2 SASEGT. This CDR3 has 14 residues. Trimming at V came to 2 bases and at J to 4 bases, leaving 5 bases not matched to a gene. The CDR3 DNA follows: TGTGCCAGCAGTGAATGGAGACTAGCTTACGAGCAGTACTTC. Protein product: CASSEWRLAYEQYF.

The DNA for the CDR3 is TGTGCCAGCAGCAAGGGACAGCCGAACACTGAAGCTTTCTTT. It specifies CASSKGQPNTEAFF. The V gene is TRBV9, the J gene TRBJ1-1; TRBD1 matches at 7 bases. Looked up from germline, CDR1 is SGDLS and CDR2 is YYNGEE. V was clipped by 4 bases and J by 1 base; unmatched bases: 4. The CDR3 extends over 14 amino acids.

This clone was observed a single time. This chain uses TRBV27 with TRBJ2-7, with 7 nucleotides matching TRBD1. The V gene's germline CDR1 is MNHEY and CDR2 SMNVEV (reference sequence). Germline trimming cut 3 bases from V and 2 bases from J; bases unmatched to any gene: 7. The CDR3 consists of 15 residues. CDR3 coding DNA: TGTGCCAGCAGTTTGGGGAACAGGGGTCCCTACGAGCAGTACTTC. It is translated as CASSLGNRGPYEQYF.

J is TRBJ2-4 and V is TRBV28; TRBD1 matches at 9 bases. The V gene's germline CDR1 is MDHEN and CDR2 SYDVKM. The CDR3 is made up of 15 amino acids. The V and J ends lost 1 base and 16 bases, in that order; junction bases with no gene match: 14. The DNA of the CDR3 is TGTGCCAGCAGTTTATCCGGGACAGGGAGGGGGAGTCGTTACTTC. Translated: CASSLSGTGRGSRYF.

V gene TRBV7-3 combines with J gene TRBJ2-1; 11 bases match TRBD2. CDR3 size: 16 residues. J lost 7 bases, V lost 5 bases, and 10 bases had no gene match. The germline V gene encodes CDR1 SGHTA and CDR2 FQGTGA. The CDR3 sequence: CASSPIAGGLRNEQFF. The CDR3 bases are TGTGCCAGCAGCCCAATAGCGGGGGGGCTACGTAATGAGCAGTTCTTC.

This sequence joins TRBV18 and TRBJ1-1; D is uncertain. The germline V gene encodes CDR1 KGHSH and CDR2 LQKENI. V was trimmed by 2 bases and J by 0 bases, leaving 13 bases between them. This CDR3 is built from 16 residues. The CDR3 is CASSPSLPGMNTEAFF. The CDR3 bases are TGTGCCAGCTCACCATCCCTCCCGGGGATGAACACTGAAGCTTTCTTT. Full variable domain (outside the CDR3, taken from reference TRBV18 and TRBJ1-1): NAGVMQNPRHLVRRRGQEARLRCSPMKGHSHVYWYRQLPEEGLKFMVYLQKENIIDESGMPKERFSAEFPKEGPSILRIQQVVRGDSAAYFCASSPSLPGMNTEAFFGQGTRLTVV.

As to this clone: Other DNA sequences in this specimen translate into the identical CDR3. V usage is TRBV5-1 and J usage is TRBJ2-3, with 9 bases lining up with TRBD1. The V gene end was trimmed by 3 bases and the J gene end by 5 bases; junction bases not matched to a gene: 1. The CDR3 is 13 residues long. Looked up from germline, CDR1 is SGHRS and CDR2 is YFSETQ. CDR3 protein: CASSSDRGDTQYF. The CDR3 DNA follows: TGCGCCAGCAGCTCGGACAGGGGAGATACGCAGTATTTT.

This clone was detected only once. The chain carries TRBV25-1 and TRBJ2-7, with D tentatively TRBD2 (5 bases). The germline V gene has CDR1 MGHDK and CDR2 SYGVNS. V lost 5 bases and J 7 bases, leaving 18 bases between the germline ends. The CDR3 length is 14 residues. CDR3 sequence (DNA): TGTGCCAGCAGTTCATCCTCCCCGGGGAATGAGCAGTACTTC. It yields the protein CASSSSSPGNEQYF.

V gene TRBV2 combines with J gene TRBJ1-2, with a tentative D call TRBD1 (5 bases). V was cut by 2 bases and J by 8 bases, with 15 bases left in between. This CDR3 has 14 residues. Germline CDR1 reads SNHLY; CDR2 reads FYNNEI. The CDR3 here is CASSEWGPGKGYTF. CDR3 DNA sequence: TGTGCCAGCAGTGAATGGGGCCCAGGAAAAGGCTACACCTTC.

The J gene is TRBJ1-2, the V gene TRBV28; no clear D. Germline CDR1 MDHEN, CDR2 SYDVKM. The germline V and J ends were trimmed by 4 bases and 0 bases, with 6 bases remaining between them. CDR3 length: 13 amino acids. CDR3 residues: CASSSVSNYGYTF. The CDR3 DNA is TGTGCCAGCAGTTCCGTGTCTAACTATGGCTACACCTTC.

The chain joins TRBV28 to TRBJ2-1; 10 nucleotides match TRBD1. Germline V gene lookup returns CDR1 MDHEN and CDR2 SYDVKM. J lost 8 bases, V lost 6 bases, and 10 bases had no gene match. The CDR3 covers 15 residues. The CDR3 reads CASRTRDRGLYEQFF. The CDR3 nucleotides are TGTGCCAGCAGGACCCGGGACAGGGGCCTCTATGAGCAGTTCTTC.

The chain couples TRBV11-3 to TRBJ1-2; TRBD1 agrees at 7 bases. The CDR3 totals 15 residues. Per germline, CDR1 SGHNT and CDR2 YENEEA. With V trimmed by 5 bases and J by 4 bases, 10 bases remained unmatched. In nucleotides, the CDR3 is TGTGCCAGCAGCCGCGGGCAGGGGGATGCCTATGGCTACACCTTC. Its protein product is CASSRGQGDAYGYTF.

The DNA for the CDR3 is TGTGCCAGCAGCACCTTGCGGGGTCGGAGGGGGGAGCTGTTTTTT. Its protein is CASSTLRGRRGELFF. This chain uses TRBV11-2 with TRBJ2-2, with a possible D match to TRBD2 (6 bases). The CDR3 spans 15 residues. Germline V gene data show CDR1 as SGHAT and CDR2 as FQNNGV. V shed 5 bases and J shed 8 bases, with 18 bases lying between them.

The chain combines TRBV5-1 with TRBJ2-3, with TRBD2 identical over 14 bases. With 5 bases clipped from V and 4 bases from J, the junction kept 6 bases outside the gene matches. Per the germline V gene, CDR1 is SGHRS and CDR2 is YFSETQ. CDR3 length: 16 residues. The CDR3 here is CASSPGLAGEADTQYF. For the CDR3, the DNA is TGCGCCAGCAGTCCGGGACTAGCGGGGGAAGCAGATACGCAGTATTTT.

The rearrangement uses TRBV28 and TRBJ2-7, with TRBD1 matching over 10 bases. Germline V gene sequence: CDR1 MDHEN, CDR2 SYDVKM. This CDR3 is 15 amino acids long. Trimming removed 4 bases from V and 3 bases from J; junction bases left unmatched: 6. Written as DNA, the CDR3 is TGTGCCAGCAGTTATCCGGGACAGGGGTTCTACGAGCAGTACTTC. This sequence encodes CASSYPGQGFYEQYF.

V is TRBV7-3 and J is TRBJ2-3; D is possibly TRBD1 (6 bases). With 3 bases removed from V and 2 bases from J, the gap between germline ends came to 18 bases. Germline V lookup: CDR1 SGHTA, CDR2 FQGTGA. The CDR3 sequence is 17 residues long. CDR3 coding DNA: TGTGCCAGCAGCTTGTCTGGGGGCGATGGGGCCACAGATACGCAGTATTTT. It encodes CASSLSGGDGATDTQYF.